What follows are 15 T cell receptor beta chains derived from one specimen sequenced in a study of T cell repertoires in cytomegalovirus infection. Using its own MiXCR run on the reads, TCRdb lists one record per CDR3 protein. The top ten hold 7% to 9% of the sample, which has about 600,000 distinct CDR3 sequences, roughly a quarter seen once. The specimen was CD8+ T cells from PBMCs. The receptors were sampled from a human donor in good health (CMV status not recorded). Some clones in this sample may be carry-over from other donors' samples.

Here the CDR3 DNA reads TGCAGTGCTACAAACGGGACTGTGGGGTACAGGAACACTGAAGCTTTCTTT. It encodes CSATNGTVGYRNTEAFF. The genes are TRBV20-1 and TRBJ1-1; D perhaps matches TRBD1 (5 bases). Per the germline V gene, CDR1 is DFQATT and CDR2 is SNEGSKA (reference sequence). The CDR3 covers 17 residues. The V end was cut by 4 bases, the J end by 1 base, with 22 bases between.

The sample holds a few counts of this clonotype. The chain employs TRBV28 and TRBJ1-5, with D uncertain. V lost 5 bases, J lost 4 bases, and 18 bases lay in between. CDR1 and CDR2 from the germline V gene are MDHEN and SYDVKM. This CDR3 has 16 residues. CDR3 loop: CASSQDIGRVNQPQHF. The CDR3 region has the DNA TGTGCCAGCAGTCAAGACATTGGGAGAGTTAATCAGCCCCAGCATTTT. The full variable domain, its missing parts supplied by reference TRBV28 and TRBJ1-5, is DVKVTQSSRYLVKRTGEKVFLECVQDMDHENMFWYRQDPGLGLRLIYFSYDVKMKEKGDIPEGYSVSREKKERFSLILESASTNQTSMYLCASSQDIGRVNQPQHFGDGTRLSIL.

The table lists this clonotype with a few counts. The chain employs TRBV7-9 and TRBJ2-7, with 9 bases fitting TRBD2. This CDR3 has 15 amino acids. J lost 1 base, V lost 5 bases, and 6 bases had no gene match. In germline, CDR1 is SEHNR, CDR2 FQNEAQ (reference sequence). The CDR3 is CASSKSSGGSYEQYF. The DNA of the CDR3 is TGTGCCAGCAGCAAGTCCAGCGGGGGGTCCTACGAGCAGTACTTC. The whole variable domain, filled in from reference TRBV7-9 and TRBJ2-7, reads DTGVSQNPRHKITKRGQNVTFRCDPISEHNRLYWYRQTLGQGPEFLTYFQNEAQLEKSRLLSDRFSAERPKGSFSTLEIQRTEQGDSAMYLCASSKSSGGSYEQYFGPGTRLTVT.

This clonotype has at least ten counts. This sequence joins TRBV6-5 and TRBJ1-5; D gene ambiguous. The germline V gene has CDR1 MNHEY and CDR2 SVGAGI. V lost 0 bases and J 4 bases, leaving 13 bases between the germline ends. This CDR3 region has 16 residues. The CDR3 reads CASSYSIPGLNQPQHF. As DNA, the CDR3 is TGTGCCAGCAGTTACTCGATCCCGGGGTTGAATCAGCCCCAGCATTTT.

The J gene is TRBJ1-1, the V gene TRBV13; D is unresolved. The CDR3 consists of 12 residues. Germline-derived CDR1 and CDR2 are PRHDT and FYEKMQ (reference sequence). V lost 3 bases and J lost 4, with 6 bases in between. CDR3 sequence: CASSFIPTEAFF. CDR3 bases: TGTGCCAGCAGCTTTATTCCCACTGAAGCTTTCTTT. Using reference TRBV13 and TRBJ1-1 for the parts outside the CDR3, the full variable domain is AAGVIQSPRHLIKEKRETATLKCYPIPRHDTVYWYQQGPGQDPQFLISFYEKMQSDKGSIPDRFSAQQFSDYHSELNMSSLELGDSALYFCASSFIPTEAFFGQGTRLTVV.

This clonotype was seen a few times. The chain carries TRBV7-9 and TRBJ2-7; no reliable D call. Trimming shortened V by 2 bases and J by 4 bases, and 15 bases separated the two germline ends. This CDR3 comprises 15 residues. Germline V gives CDR1 SEHNR, CDR2 FQNEAQ (reference sequence). The CDR3 reads CASSLRASVGYEQYF. The CDR3 coding sequence is TGTGCCAGCAGCTTACGGGCTTCTGTTGGTTACGAGCAGTACTTC.

The genes are TRBV11-2 and TRBJ2-7; perhaps TRBD2 as D (6 bases). The CDR3 consists of 14 residues. V was cut by 2 bases and J by 5 bases, with 13 bases left in between. Germline assignment: CDR1 SGHAT and CDR2 FQNNGV. CDR3 sequence: CASSLMSRGNEQYF. In DNA, the CDR3 is TGTGCCAGCAGCTTAATGTCCCGGGGGAACGAGCAGTACTTC.

This chain uses TRBV20-1 with TRBJ2-1; D uncertain. The CDR3 contains 14 residues. Germline-derived CDR1 and CDR2 are DFQATT and SNEGSKA (reference sequence). Between the trimmed V and J ends, which lost 3 bases and 5 bases, there was a span of 14 bases. The CDR3 coding sequence is TGCAGTGCTAGGGGCCAGTTCTTTAACAATGAGCAGTTCTTC. This gives the protein CSARGQFFNNEQFF.

This clonotype has only a few counts. The V gene is TRBV28, the J gene TRBJ2-7; TRBD1 aligns across 8 bases. This CDR3 region has 15 residues. J was trimmed by 2 bases and V by 1 base; bases with no gene match: 4. CDR1 and CDR2 (germline): MDHEN, SYDVKM. CDR3 sequence reads: CASSLYRGSPYEQYV. CDR3 in DNA: TGTGCCAGCAGTTTATACAGGGGGAGTCCCTACGAGCAGTACGTC.

The table lists this clonotype with a few counts. V usage is TRBV7-9 and J usage is TRBJ1-2; D gene uncertain. The CDR3 covers 14 residues. In germline, CDR1 is SEHNR, CDR2 FQNEAQ (reference sequence). V lost 0 bases and J lost 8, with 13 bases in between. The CDR3 DNA follows: TGTGCCAGCAGCTTAGCGGGCCTCCTCGGGGGCTACACCTTC. Translated: CASSLAGLLGGYTF.

In this sample, this clonotype turned up many times. The chain combines TRBV27 with TRBJ1-5; maybe TRBD1 (6 bases). This CDR3 comprises 14 residues. With 0 bases removed from V and 6 bases from J, the gap between germline ends came to 9 bases. The germline CDR1 and CDR2 sequences are MNHEY and SMNVEV (reference sequence). The DNA of the CDR3 is TGTGCCAGCAGTTTATCTGGGGGCGCTCAGCCCCAGCATTTT. This codes for CASSLSGGAQPQHF.

This clonotype was counted many times. This chain joins TRBV6-2 or TRBV6-3 and TRBJ2-7; D is unresolved. Trimming pared 8 bases from V and 3 bases from J, leaving 8 bases between. From germline, CDR1 is MNHEY and CDR2 SVGEGT. The CDR3 totals 11 residues. In DNA form, the CDR3 reads TGTGCCAGCGGCACCAGCTACGAGCAGTACGTC. Its translation: CASGTSYEQYV.

This chain connects TRBV11-2 to TRBJ1-1; 10 bases fit TRBD1. There are 22 residues in the CDR3. J gave up 1 base and V 1 base, and 21 bases lay outside the gene matches. CDR1 SGHAT and CDR2 FQNNGV come from the germline V gene. The chain's CDR3 is CASSLAIPRDRGVAAGNTEAFF. The CDR3 DNA reads as TGTGCCAGCAGCTTAGCAATACCCCGGGACAGGGGCGTTGCCGCTGGGAACACTGAAGCTTTCTTT.

This clonotype was seen repeatedly, ten times or more. The chain employs TRBV7-9 and TRBJ2-2; D gene unclear. The CDR3 loop spans 14 amino acids. CDR1 and CDR2 (germline): SEHNR, FQNEAQ (reference sequence). The V gene lost 8 bases and the J gene lost 2 bases, with 12 bases spanning the gap. DNA of the CDR3: TGTGCCAGCCAGGACCCAGCAAACACCGGGGAGCTGTTTTTT. Translated: CASQDPANTGELFF.

V and J are TRBV7-6 and TRBJ2-7; D may be TRBD1 (5 bases). CDR3 length: 16 amino acids. Germline lookup yields CDR1 SGHVS and CDR2 FNYEAQ. With 0 bases removed from V and 5 bases from J, the gap between germline ends came to 17 bases. CDR3 in amino acids: CASSLAPSGYVNEQYF. Written as DNA, the CDR3 is TGTGCCAGCAGCTTAGCGCCTTCAGGGTACGTCAACGAGCAGTACTTC. The whole variable domain, remainder taken from reference TRBV7-6 and TRBJ2-7, is GAGVSQSPRYKVTKRGQDVALRCDPISGHVSLYWYRQALGQGPEFLTYFNYEAQQDKSGLPNDRFSAERPEGSISTLTIQRTEQRDSAMYRCASSLAPSGYVNEQYFGPGTRLTVT.